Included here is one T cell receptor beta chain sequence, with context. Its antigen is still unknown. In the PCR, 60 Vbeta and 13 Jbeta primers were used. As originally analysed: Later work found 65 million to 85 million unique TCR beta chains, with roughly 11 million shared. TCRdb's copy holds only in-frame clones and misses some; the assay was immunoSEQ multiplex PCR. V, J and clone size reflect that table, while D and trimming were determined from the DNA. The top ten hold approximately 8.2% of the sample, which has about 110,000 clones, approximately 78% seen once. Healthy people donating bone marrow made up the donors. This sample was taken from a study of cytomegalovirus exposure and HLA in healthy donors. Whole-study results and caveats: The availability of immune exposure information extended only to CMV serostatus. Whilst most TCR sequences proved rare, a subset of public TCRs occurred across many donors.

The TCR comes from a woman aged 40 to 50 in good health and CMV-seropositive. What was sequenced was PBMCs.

This CDR3 reads CASSLEAGVSYEQYF. The CDR3 DNA is TGTGCCAGCAGCTTAGAGGCGGGCGTCTCCTACGAGCAGTACTTC. The V and J genes are TRBV7-8 and TRBJ2-5, with D perhaps TRBD2 (5 bases). The end of the DNA is better explained by TRBJ2-7, so the J call may be wrong. The CDR3 contains 15 residues. The V gene's germline CDR1 is SGHVS and CDR2 FQNEAQ.